Here is one T cell receptor beta chain with its context. The record originates from a study of regulatory T cells in long-lasting Graves disease. iRepertoire HTBI primers and Arm-PCR of CDR3 regions built TCR beta libraries. TCRdb reprocessed the multiplex PCR reads via MiXCR and lists one record per CDR3 protein. The sample consists of hundreds of thousands of distinct CDR3 sequences, 20% to 25% of them appearing once. Time point here: persistent/refractory GD, antithyroid drugs over 5 years with positive TRAb. Generation of the TCR library employed RNA extracted from PBMCs. CDR1 is DFQATT, CDR2 SNEGSKA, per germline (reference sequence). The length of the CDR3 is 14 residues. With 1 base removed from V and 1 base from J, the gap between germline ends came to 10 bases.

The V call is TRBV20-1, the J call TRBJ1-1; TRBD1 might be the D (5 bases). The receptor comes from a female donor with Graves disease. Sequencing was performed on peripheral blood mononuclear cells (PBMCs), taken when the disease was refractory, from a patient treated with antithyroid drugs. CDR3 sequence reads: CSARVEGRNTEAFF. DNA of the CDR3: TGCAGTGCTAGAGTCGAGGGGAGGAACACTGAAGCTTTCTTT.